This passage covers 32 T cell receptor beta chains from one sample sequenced in a study of cytomegalovirus exposure and HLA in healthy donors. The PCR used 60 Vbeta and 13 Jbeta primers. The assay was immunoSEQ multiplex PCR, and TCRdb's table has in-frame clones only and misses some. The repertoire holds about 120,000 clones, with 65% to 80% as singletons. Sequencing was done on a sample of PBMCs. These receptors all come from a woman aged 40 to 50 in good health and CMV-seropositive.

The genes are TRBV6-5 and TRBJ1-1; the D gene is possibly TRBD1 (6 bases). The germline V and J ends were trimmed by 5 bases and 7 bases, with 17 bases remaining between them. The CDR3 has 14 amino acids. Germline CDR1 reads MNHEY; CDR2 reads SVGAGI. CDR3 loop: CASSHLDRSREAFF. In DNA form, the CDR3 reads TGTGCCAGCAGTCACTTAGACAGGTCCCGTGAAGCTTTCTTT.

CDR3 sequence: CASSEMGAPLHF. The CDR3 coding sequence is TGCGCCAGCAGTGAAATGGGGGCCCCCCTCCACTTT. The V gene is TRBV10-2, the J gene TRBJ1-6; D may be TRBD1 (6 bases). Germline V CDR1 and CDR2: WSHSY, SAAADI. V lost 3 bases to trimming and J lost 13 bases, with 10 bases between them. This CDR3 contains 12 residues.

The chain carries TRBV10-3 and TRBJ1-2, with 9 bases identical to TRBD1. The CDR3 length is 15 residues. The germline gives CDR1 ENHRY, CDR2 SYGVKD. V gave up 6 bases and J gave up 3 bases; unmatched junction bases: 8. In DNA form, the CDR3 reads TGTGCCATCAGCCCCGGGACAGGGCCCGACTATGGCTACACCTTC. Translating gives CAISPGTGPDYGYTF.

The chain has TRBV7-8 and TRBJ1-2; D may be TRBD1 (5 bases). The ends were cut back, 8 bases at V and 2 bases at J, with 18 bases in the middle. Germline V gene data show CDR1 as SGHVS and CDR2 as FQNEAQ. The CDR3 consists of 15 residues. CDR3 bases: TGTGCCAGCGATACAATAGGAGGGACGAACTATGGCTACACCTTC. Its translation: CASDTIGGTNYGYTF.

This clone was detected once. V usage is TRBV6-5 and J usage is TRBJ1-1, with 10 bases aligning to TRBD1. The CDR3 extends over 16 amino acids. The V segment lost 6 bases and the J segment 0 bases; nucleotides outside the gene matches: 7. The germline CDR1 and CDR2 sequences are MNHEY and SVGAGI. The DNA of the CDR3 is TGTGCCAGCAGCTACGGGACAGGGGCCATGAACACTGAAGCTTTCTTT. This sequence encodes CASSYGTGAMNTEAFF.

This chain connects TRBV5-1 to TRBJ1-3; 10 nucleotides line up with TRBD1. The ends lost 4 bases at V and 4 bases at J; junction bases unmatched: 8. Germline V gene sequence: CDR1 SGHRS, CDR2 YFSETQ. The CDR3 covers 16 residues. CDR3 amino acids: CASSRGGTGVGNTIYF. The CDR3 DNA follows: TGCGCCAGCAGCCGTGGGGGGACAGGGGTCGGAAACACCATATATTTT. Variable domain in full (rest from reference TRBV5-1 and TRBJ1-3): KAGVTQTPRYLIKTRGQQVTLSCSPISGHRSVSWYQQTPGQGLQFLFEYFSETQRNKGNFPGRFSGRQFSNSRSEMNVSTLELGDSALYLCASSRGGTGVGNTIYFGEGSWLTVV.

This chain links TRBV5-4 with TRBJ1-4; TRBD1 might be the D (5 bases). Germline CDR1 SGHNT, CDR2 YYREEE (reference sequence). The V and J ends lost 4 bases and 1 base respectively, with 8 bases between them. CDR3 length: 14 amino acids. As DNA, the CDR3 is TGTGCCAGCAGCGAGCAGGGAACTAATGAAAAACTGTTTTTT. Translating gives CASSEQGTNEKLFF.

This chain links TRBV20-1 with TRBJ2-7; maybe TRBD1 (5 bases). Germline assignment: CDR1 DFQATT and CDR2 SNEGSKA (reference sequence). CDR3 length: 10 amino acids. V shed 3 bases and J shed 13 bases, with 13 bases lying between them. For the CDR3, the DNA is TGCAGTGCTAGGAACAGGATGGAATACTTC. Encoded protein: CSARNRMEYF.

The chain uses TRBV7-8 and TRBJ1-5, with TRBD1 as a possible D gene (6 bases). V was cut by 1 base and J by 6 bases, with 13 bases left in between. The CDR3 is made up of 15 amino acids. In germline, CDR1 is SGHVS, CDR2 FQNEAQ. The CDR3 spells CASSLGPGASQPQHF. DNA for the CDR3: TGTGCCAGCAGCTTAGGTCCAGGGGCGAGTCAGCCCCAGCATTTT.

The chain carries TRBV5-4 and TRBJ1-2; 7 bases are shared with TRBD1. Germline CDR1 is SGHNT and CDR2 is YYREEE (reference sequence). This CDR3 region has 13 residues. The ends lost 2 bases at V and 8 bases at J; junction bases unmatched: 6. The CDR3 nucleotides read TGTGCCAGCAGCTTAGCAGGGGGTGGCGGCTACACCTTC. As protein: CASSLAGGGGYTF.

This chain links TRBV6-6 with TRBJ1-1, with 7 bases lining up with TRBD1. Germline V gene lookup returns CDR1 MNHNY and CDR2 SVGAGI (reference sequence). This CDR3 is built from 14 residues. Unmatched junction bases numbered 7, after V lost 6 bases and J lost 3 bases. CDR3 in DNA: TGTGCCAGCAGATACACAGGGGAGGACACTGAAGCTTTCTTT. Protein product: CASRYTGEDTEAFF.

V gene TRBV7-2 combines with J gene TRBJ2-3, with a weak D call TRBD1 (5 bases). This CDR3 has 16 amino acids. V was shortened by 1 base and J by 1 base, with 12 bases between the two germline ends. Germline V gene lookup returns CDR1 SGHTA and CDR2 FQGNSA. CDR3 in DNA: TGTGCCAGCAGCTTAGTACAGGCGGCCGGCACAGATACGCAGTATTTT. This translates into CASSLVQAAGTDTQYF.

This chain joins TRBV11-2 and TRBJ2-1; TRBD2 agrees at 9 bases. J was trimmed by 6 bases and V by 2 bases; bases with no gene match: 5. Germline CDR1 and CDR2: SGHAT and FQNNGV. This CDR3 is built from 15 residues. CDR3 amino acids: CASSLQTSGSNEQFF. The CDR3 coding sequence is TGTGCCAGCAGCTTACAAACTAGCGGGTCCAATGAGCAGTTCTTC. The whole variable domain, remainder taken from reference TRBV11-2 and TRBJ2-1, is EAGVAQSPRYKIIEKRQSVAFWCNPISGHATLYWYQQILGQGPKLLIQFQNNGVVDDSQLPKDRFSAERLKGVDSTLKIQPAKLEDSAVYLCASSLQTSGSNEQFFGPGTRLTVL.

V gene TRBV5-1 combines with J gene TRBJ1-2; the D is unclear. This CDR3 comprises 16 residues. The V end was cut by 5 bases, the J end by 6 bases, with 23 bases between. Germline V gives CDR1 SGHRS, CDR2 YFSETQ. CDR3 sequence reads: CASRYSGNNRAHGYTF. The CDR3 DNA sequence: TGCGCCAGCAGGTACTCCGGGAACAACCGGGCCCATGGCTACACCTTC. The full variable domain, rest sourced from reference TRBV5-1 and TRBJ1-2, is KAGVTQTPRYLIKTRGQQVTLSCSPISGHRSVSWYQQTPGQGLQFLFEYFSETQRNKGNFPGRFSGRQFSNSRSEMNVSTLELGDSALYLCASRYSGNNRAHGYTFGSGTRLTVV.

J is TRBJ2-7 and V is TRBV19, with TRBD1 identical over 11 bases. The J segment lost 3 bases and the V segment lost 6 bases, leaving 10 bases of the junction unmatched. The CDR3 contains 16 residues. CDR1 and CDR2 from the germline V gene are LNHDA and SQIVND (reference sequence). CDR3: CASSLNGGQGGYEQYF. In DNA, the CDR3 is TGTGCCAGTAGCCTAAACGGGGGACAGGGGGGCTACGAGCAGTACTTC.

V usage is TRBV2 and J usage is TRBJ2-7; 10 bases are a match to TRBD2. The V segment lost 6 bases and the J segment 4 bases; nucleotides outside the gene matches: 6. Germline CDR1 is SNHLY and CDR2 is FYNNEI. The CDR3 has 14 amino acids. The CDR3 reads CASRRSGGGYEQYF. CDR3 DNA sequence: TGTGCCAGCAGACGGAGCGGGGGGGGATACGAGCAGTACTTC.

The chain links TRBV2 to TRBJ1-2; the match to TRBD1 covers 7 bases. CDR1 is SNHLY and CDR2 is FYNNEI in the germline V gene. The CDR3 runs to 14 residues. After removal of 6 bases from V and 2 bases from J, the junction contained 6 bases not matched to a gene. CDR3: CASRNPGGNYGYTF. DNA of the CDR3: TGTGCCAGCAGGAACCCAGGGGGGAACTATGGCTACACCTTC.

The chain carries TRBV30 and TRBJ2-7; 8 nucleotides line up with TRBD2. Per the germline V gene, CDR1 is GTSNPN and CDR2 is SVGIG (reference sequence). V dropped 2 bases and J dropped 4; count of bases not matched to a gene: 7. The CDR3 spans 14 residues. The CDR3 bases are TGTGCCTGGAGTCTGGGACTAGGAGGATACGAGCAGTACTTC. Translating it yields CAWSLGLGGYEQYF. The full variable domain, its missing parts supplied by reference TRBV30 and TRBJ2-7, is SQTIHQWPATLVQPVGSPLSLECTVEGTSNPNLYWYRQAAGRGLQLLFYSVGIGQISSEVPQNLSASRPQDRQFILSSKKLLLSDSGFYLCAWSLGLGGYEQYFGPGTRLTVT.

This clone was recorded only once. The chain recombines TRBV7-2 with TRBJ2-7; 7 positions agree with TRBD1. There are 13 residues in the CDR3. Germline loops: CDR1 SGHTA, CDR2 FQGNSA. The trim removed 4 bases at V and 6 bases at J, leaving 6 bases unmatched. The CDR3 sequence: CASSWDSPGEQYF. CDR3 in DNA: TGTGCCAGCAGCTGGGACAGCCCGGGCGAGCAGTACTTC. Full variable domain (missing parts from reference TRBV7-2 and TRBJ2-7): GAGVSQSPSNKVTEKGKDVELRCDPISGHTALYWYRQSLGQGLEFLIYFQGNSAPDKSGLPSDRFSAERTGGSVSTLTIQRTQQEDSAVYLCASSWDSPGEQYFGPGTRLTVT.

The V gene is TRBV19, the J gene TRBJ1-1, with 8 bases fitting TRBD1. V lost 4 bases, J lost 0 bases, and 4 bases stayed unmatched. Per germline, CDR1 LNHDA and CDR2 SQIVND (reference sequence). The CDR3 runs 15 residues. CDR3 sequence reads: CASSSLGQVNTEAFF. CDR3 coding DNA: TGTGCCAGTAGTAGCCTGGGACAGGTGAACACTGAAGCTTTCTTT.

The J gene is TRBJ1-2, the V gene TRBV6-1, with 9 positions matching TRBD1. V was pared by 6 bases and J by 6 bases, with 11 bases of the junction left unmatched. Germline CDR1 is MNHNS and CDR2 is SASEGT. The CDR3 is 15 residues long. The CDR3 here is CASRPQGADTNGYTF. The CDR3 coding sequence is TGTGCCAGCAGACCACAGGGGGCTGATACCAATGGCTACACCTTC.

This chain uses TRBV7-8 with TRBJ2-7, with TRBD2 matching over 11 bases. The junction had 8 bases not matched to a gene; V was cut back by 8 bases and J by 2 bases. There are 15 residues in the CDR3. The germline V gene has CDR1 SGHVS and CDR2 FQNEAQ. The CDR3 region has the DNA TGTGCCAGCCATAGTATAGCGGGAGGGCCCTACGAGCAGTACTTC. As protein: CASHSIAGGPYEQYF.

The chain carries TRBV29-1 and TRBJ2-1; D is possibly TRBD1 (5 bases). Germline CDR1 is SQVTM and CDR2 is ANQGSEA. The CDR3 is 11 amino acids. V was clipped by 2 bases and J by 7 bases, with 6 bases between them. DNA for the CDR3: TGCAGCGTTGAAAGGGGTAATGAGCAGTTCTTC. This gives the protein CSVERGNEQFF.

This chain uses TRBV7-8 with TRBJ2-3; 7 bases agree with TRBD1. This CDR3 contains 14 residues. The germline CDR1 and CDR2 sequences are SGHVS and FQNEAQ. The V and J ends lost 5 bases and 2 bases, in that order; junction bases with no gene match: 4. The CDR3 DNA reads TGTGCCAGCAGCGGGGACAGCTTCACAGATACGCAGTATTTT. Its protein is CASSGDSFTDTQYF.

J is TRBJ1-1 and V is TRBV7-9; TRBD1 agrees at 7 bases. CDR3 size: 15 residues. Germline assignment: CDR1 SEHNR and CDR2 FQNEAQ (reference sequence). The trim removed 11 bases at V and 0 bases at J, leaving 12 bases unmatched. CDR3 bases: TGTGCCGGCCGGACCGAGGACAGGTTGAACACTGAAGCTTTCTTT. This gives the protein CAGRTEDRLNTEAFF.

This chain connects TRBV4-1 to TRBJ2-7; D not resolved. The V gene lost 3 bases and the J gene lost 0 bases, with 15 bases spanning the gap. The length of the CDR3 is 16 residues. Germline lookup yields CDR1 MGHRA and CDR2 YSYEKL. The CDR3 bases are TGCGCCAGCAGCCAGGAGACCGATCCCTTCTCCTACGAGCAGTACTTC. Amino acids: CASSQETDPFSYEQYF.

This clone appeared a single time. This rearrangement joins TRBV19 to TRBJ2-7, with TRBD1 matching over 9 bases. Trimming at V came to 1 base and at J to 5 bases, leaving 3 bases not matched to a gene. CDR3 length: 14 residues. The germline CDR1 and CDR2 sequences are LNHDA and SQIVND (reference sequence). In nucleotides, the CDR3 is TGTGCCAGTAGTATAGGGGACAGGGTCCACGAGCAGTACTTC. It yields the protein CASSIGDRVHEQYF.

V is TRBV9 and J is TRBJ1-2, with D possibly matching TRBD1 (5 bases). The CDR3 sequence is 13 residues long. Germline CDR1 reads SGDLS; CDR2 reads YYNGEE. V lost 5 bases, J lost 2 bases, and 10 bases lay in between. As DNA, the CDR3 is TGTGCCAGCAGTGGGGGGGGAAACTATGGCTACACCTTC. It translates to CASSGGGNYGYTF.

J is TRBJ2-5 and V is TRBV27; D perhaps matches TRBD2 (5 bases). The germline V gene has CDR1 MNHEY and CDR2 SMNVEV (reference sequence). This CDR3 spans 14 amino acids. V gave up 2 bases and J gave up 6 bases, with 13 bases separating them. CDR3 amino acids: CASSLRGRAKTQYF. As DNA, the CDR3 is TGTGCCAGCAGTTTACGGGGTCGGGCGAAGACCCAGTACTTC.

The chain recombines TRBV27 with TRBJ2-7, with TRBD2 matching over 7 bases. V dropped 8 bases and J dropped 2; count of bases not matched to a gene: 6. This CDR3 region has 13 residues. CDR1 MNHEY and CDR2 SMNVEV come from the germline V gene (reference sequence). The CDR3: CASRTSAAYEQYF. The CDR3, as DNA: TGTGCCAGCCGGACTAGTGCTGCCTACGAGCAGTACTTC.

This clone was observed a handful of times. The chain joins TRBV5-1 to TRBJ2-7, with 8 bases matching TRBD1. CDR3 size: 16 residues. Looked up from germline, CDR1 is SGHRS and CDR2 is YFSETQ. The V segment lost 0 bases and the J segment 7 bases; nucleotides outside the gene matches: 12. The CDR3: CASSLARDRWDKEQYF. The CDR3 nucleotides read TGCGCCAGCAGCTTGGCCCGGGACAGGTGGGACAAGGAGCAGTACTTC.

The chain employs TRBV7-9 and TRBJ2-5; 7 nucleotides line up with TRBD1. The DNA end lines up better with TRBJ2-7; the J call may be wrong. The CDR3 loop spans 15 amino acids. Germline lookup yields CDR1 SEHNR and CDR2 FQNEAQ (reference sequence). CDR3 sequence: CASSSGTAKSYEQYF. The CDR3 DNA reads TGTGCCAGCAGCTCAGGGACAGCGAAATCATACGAGCAGTACTTC.